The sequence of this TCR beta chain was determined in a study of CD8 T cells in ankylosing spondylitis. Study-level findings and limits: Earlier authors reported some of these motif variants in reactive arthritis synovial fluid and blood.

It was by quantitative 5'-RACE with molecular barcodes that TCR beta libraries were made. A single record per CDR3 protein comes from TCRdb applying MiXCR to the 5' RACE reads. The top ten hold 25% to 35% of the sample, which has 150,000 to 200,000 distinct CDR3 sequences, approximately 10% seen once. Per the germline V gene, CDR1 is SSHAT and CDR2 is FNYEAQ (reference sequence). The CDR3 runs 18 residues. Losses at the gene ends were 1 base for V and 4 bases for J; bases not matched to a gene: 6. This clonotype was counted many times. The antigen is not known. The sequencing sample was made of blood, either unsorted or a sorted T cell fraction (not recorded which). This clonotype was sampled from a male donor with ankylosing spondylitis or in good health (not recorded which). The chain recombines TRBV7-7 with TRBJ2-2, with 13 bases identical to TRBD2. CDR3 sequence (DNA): TGTGCCAGCAGCTTAGGAGGACTAGCGGGGGATCCCACCGGGGAGCTGTTTTTT. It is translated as CASSLGGLAGDPTGELFF.